These 3 T cell receptor beta chains were all obtained from the same sample, sequenced in a study of T cells of healthy individuals. TCRdb passed the 5' RACE reads through MiXCR, listing each CDR3 protein once. Here the sample spans around 53,000 distinct CDR3 sequences, under 15% being singletons. Source of these receptors: a human donor in good health.

The chain has TRBV7-6 and TRBJ2-7; 12 bases are shared with TRBD2. V shed 5 bases, J shed 3 bases, and the junction held 5 bases outside the gene matches. CDR3 length equals 15 residues. Germline V lookup: CDR1 SGHVS, CDR2 FNYEAQ. The CDR3 DNA sequence: TGTGCCAGCAGCCCCGGACTAGCGGGGCACTACGAGCAGTACTTC. Its protein is CASSPGLAGHYEQYF.

Many counts were recorded for this clonotype. V is TRBV29-1 and J is TRBJ1-1; D ambiguous. V lost 4 bases and J 0 bases, leaving 9 bases between the germline ends. This CDR3 has 13 residues. Germline V gene lookup returns CDR1 SQVTM and CDR2 ANQGSEA. The CDR3 DNA reads as TGCAGCGTTGCCGCAGAACTGAACACTGAAGCTTTCTTT. It is translated as CSVAAELNTEAFF.

The chain links TRBV7-2 to TRBJ2-5; no clear D. CDR1 is SGHTA, CDR2 FQGNSA, per germline. V was shortened by 3 bases and J by 4 bases, with 3 bases between the two germline ends. The CDR3 totals 11 residues. The CDR3 sequence is CASSFSETQYF. CDR3 DNA sequence: TGTGCCAGCAGCTTTTCAGAGACCCAGTACTTC.